Described below is a single T cell receptor (beta chain) sequence and its context. The data were taken from a study of blood T cell repertoires in COVID-19. Background on the study: The study drew acute and convalescent COVID-19 samples from the United States, Italy and Spain. PBMCs, B-cell-depleted T cells, or T cells were the source of the cDNA or gDNA that made up the material.

Original processing notes: Amplified reference gene primers provided the basis for estimating nucleated cell counts. Profiled with immunoSEQ multiplex PCR; TCRdb holds only in-frame clones, not every one. The V and J calls and clone size are taken from that table; D and trimming were inferred from the DNA. The table shows some 110,000 clones, with roughly 83% occurring only once. The CDR3 has 14 residues. The ends lost 6 bases at V and 6 bases at J; junction bases unmatched: 8. In germline, CDR1 is MNHEY, CDR2 SMNVEV (reference sequence). Input material: peripheral blood. This chain uses TRBV27 with TRBJ2-1; 7 bases are a match to TRBD1. This TCR came from a man between 25 and 39 years old with acute or convalescent COVID-19. The CDR3 loop is CASSQTGYSNEQFF. The CDR3 DNA follows: TGTGCCAGCAGCCAGACAGGGTATAGCAATGAGCAGTTCTTC.